The clone carrying this T cell receptor beta chain was observed once. The antigen is undetermined. The entry originates in a study of T cell repertoires in cytomegalovirus infection. On the study more broadly: CMV infection plus the matching HLA type was flagged by public TCR beta signatures. The study, taken as a whole, reports: Predominance within the ex vivo response was attributable to HLA-C-restricted CMV-specific TCR beta clonotypes. The cumulative frequency of public TCR beta families identified carriers of CMV plus the relevant HLA.

Each CDR3 protein is one row after TCRdb ran MiXCR on the reads. The repertoire includes approximately 130,000 distinct CDR3 sequences, around 25% of them detected once, and approximately 35% sits in the top ten. Trimming removed 4 bases from V and 1 base from J; junction bases left unmatched: 9. The CDR3 runs 16 residues. Germline loops: CDR1 SQVTM, CDR2 ANQGSEA. V is TRBV29-1 and J is TRBJ2-4, with TRBD2 matching over 8 bases. This clonotype was obtained from a human donor in good health (CMV status not recorded). Some clones in this sample may be carry-over from other donors' samples. The sample comprised PBMCs, sequenced either directly or after in vitro stimulation (not recorded which). The CDR3 region is CSVAGGEGMAKNIQYF. The CDR3 nucleotides are TGCAGCGTTGCGGGAGGGGAGGGGATGGCCAAAAACATTCAGTACTTC.